The 9 T cell receptor beta chains below were found in one sample sequenced in a study of shared clonotypes between healthy human individuals. Measured with immunoSEQ multiplex PCR; TCRdb has only the in-frame clones, and not every one. This table has 2 million or so clones, roughly 94% appearing once. Selected positively for CCR7 and CD45RO-negative, naive CD8 cells excluded terminally differentiated effector memory CD45RA+ cells. Sample: naive CD8+ T cells sorted from blood. These receptors were taken from a man between 18 and 35 years old in good health.

The CDR3, as DNA: TGTGCCAGTTCGGGTCTTGGTAGCGGGGGGGCTTGGGAGACCCAGTACTTC. Translated: CASSGLGSGGAWETQYF. The chain combines TRBV9 with TRBJ2-5, with 11 bases aligning to TRBD2. The germline V gene has CDR1 SGDLS and CDR2 YYNGEE. V lost 8 bases and J lost 5; bases outside the gene matches: 17. CDR3 length equals 17 residues.

This chain uses TRBV6-1 with TRBJ2-7; 7 positions match TRBD1. This CDR3 is built from 15 residues. With 3 bases clipped from V and 2 bases from J, the junction kept 7 bases outside the gene matches. CDR1 and CDR2 (germline): MNHNS, SASEGT. This chain's CDR3 is CASSDLTGSAYEQYF. In nucleotides, the CDR3 is TGTGCCAGCAGTGACCTGACAGGGTCGGCCTACGAGCAGTACTTC.

The rearrangement joins TRBV5-1 to TRBJ1-1; no firm D call. Between the trimmed V and J ends, which lost 6 bases and 0 bases, there was a span of 15 bases. CDR1 is SGHRS and CDR2 is YFSETQ in the germline V gene. The CDR3 contains 15 residues. In nucleotides, the CDR3 is TGCGCCAGCAAGGAGGGCCTTGACATGAACACTGAAGCTTTCTTT. Translation gives CASKEGLDMNTEAFF.

The J gene is TRBJ2-1, the V gene TRBV19; TRBD1 aligns across 8 bases. V shed 5 bases, J shed 7 bases, and the junction held 10 bases outside the gene matches. Germline V gene lookup returns CDR1 LNHDA and CDR2 SQIVND (reference sequence). The CDR3 totals 15 residues. CDR3 DNA: TGTGCCAGTAGTCTGTCCGGGACAGGTCTTAATGAGCAGTTCTTC. It encodes CASSLSGTGLNEQFF.

This chain uses TRBV7-9 with TRBJ1-2; D may be TRBD1 (5 bases). Germline V lookup: CDR1 SEHNR, CDR2 FQNEAQ (reference sequence). Between the trimmed V and J ends, which lost 5 bases and 3 bases, there was a span of 13 bases. This CDR3 is 14 amino acids long. The CDR3, as DNA: TGTGCCAGCAGCGCGAGGGGTATTGACTATGGCTACACCTTC. It is translated as CASSARGIDYGYTF. Together with reference TRBV7-9 and TRBJ1-2, the CDR3 gives the full variable domain: DTGVSQNPRHKITKRGQNVTFRCDPISEHNRLYWYRQTLGQGPEFLTYFQNEAQLEKSRLLSDRFSAERPKGSFSTLEIQRTEQGDSAMYLCASSARGIDYGYTFGSGTRLTVV.

In this sample, this clone turned up once. Other DNA sequences in this specimen translate into the identical CDR3. This chain links TRBV2 with TRBJ1-3; 10 positions match TRBD1. After removal of 6 bases from V and 0 bases from J, the junction contained 2 bases not matched to a gene. The germline V gene encodes CDR1 SNHLY and CDR2 FYNNEI. The CDR3 extends over 15 amino acids. CDR3 nucleotide sequence: TGTGCCAGCAGGGGGACAGGGGACTCTGGAAACACCATATATTTT. Encoded protein: CASRGTGDSGNTIYF.

The gene calls are TRBV30 and TRBJ1-1; D perhaps matches TRBD1 (6 bases). CDR1 is GTSNPN, CDR2 SVGIG, per germline (reference sequence). The CDR3 is 14 amino acids. V lost 0 bases to trimming and J lost 3 bases, with 11 bases between them. DNA of the CDR3: TGTGCCTGGAGTGTACGTCAGGGGCACACTGAAGCTTTCTTT. Residues: CAWSVRQGHTEAFF.

The chain joins TRBV5-1 to TRBJ2-1; TRBD1 or TRBD2 may be the D gene (5 bases each). This CDR3 contains 14 residues. V lost 4 bases and J 4 bases, leaving 12 bases between the germline ends. Germline CDR1 and CDR2: SGHRS and YFSETQ. The CDR3 region has the DNA TGCGCCAGCAGCCCATTGGGACCTTACAATGAGCAGTTCTTC. Translated, it gives CASSPLGPYNEQFF. Full variable domain (remainder filled in from reference TRBV5-1 and TRBJ2-1): KAGVTQTPRYLIKTRGQQVTLSCSPISGHRSVSWYQQTPGQGLQFLFEYFSETQRNKGNFPGRFSGRQFSNSRSEMNVSTLELGDSALYLCASSPLGPYNEQFFGPGTRLTVL.

The chain links TRBV13 to TRBJ2-7, with a tentative D call TRBD1 (5 bases). The V and J ends lost 5 bases and 2 bases respectively, with 10 bases between them. The CDR3 is 13 residues long. Germline V gene data show CDR1 as PRHDT and CDR2 as FYEKMQ (reference sequence). In DNA, the CDR3 is TGTGCCAGCAGCACGGACATGGCCTACGAGCAGTACTTC. This sequence encodes CASSTDMAYEQYF.